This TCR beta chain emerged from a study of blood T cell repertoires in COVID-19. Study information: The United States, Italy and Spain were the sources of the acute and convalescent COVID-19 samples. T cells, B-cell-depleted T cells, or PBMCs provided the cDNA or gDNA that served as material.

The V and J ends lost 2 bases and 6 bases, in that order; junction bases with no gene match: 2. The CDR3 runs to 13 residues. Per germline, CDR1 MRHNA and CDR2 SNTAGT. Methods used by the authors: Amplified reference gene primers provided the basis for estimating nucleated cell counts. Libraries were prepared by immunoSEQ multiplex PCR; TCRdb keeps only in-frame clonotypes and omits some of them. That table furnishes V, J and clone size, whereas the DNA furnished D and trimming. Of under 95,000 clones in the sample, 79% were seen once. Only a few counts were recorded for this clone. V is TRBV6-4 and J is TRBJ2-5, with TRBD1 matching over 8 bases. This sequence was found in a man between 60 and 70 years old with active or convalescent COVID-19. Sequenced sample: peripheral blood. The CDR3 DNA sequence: TGTGCCAGCAGTGACGACAGGGGTCAGACCCAGTACTTC. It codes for CASSDDRGQTQYF.